This TCR beta chain originates from a study of identical twins (dated by TCRdb to the mid-2010s). About the full investigation: To test whether fetal clonotypes persist, this study deep-sequenced TCR alpha and beta repertoires from monozygotic twins, from unrelated adults of various ages, and from cord blood. Replicate twin experiments were performed at different times using different library preparation protocols to rule out contamination.

This clonotype was seen ten or more times. It lacks a known antigen. The sample holds no much larger clone one base away, and base qualities are not on file. Broad study findings and their caveats: Because the same donors could not be followed over many years, the conclusions relied on cross-sectional statistical analysis. The excess sharing between twins in beta out-of-frame sequences was weaker because fewer shared sequences reduced the signal-to-noise ratio. Invariant T cells such as MAIT and iNKT could partly confound zero-insertion analyses, although diverse VJ usage argued against such confounding for most clonotypes. Recombination models systematically underestimated out-of-frame TCR alpha sharing in monozygotic twins but agreed with sharing between unrelated individuals. Abundant cord blood beta clonotypes carried fewer insertions; young adult naive repertoires showed a weaker similar trend, while memory repertoires showed none. Compared with coincidental sharing between unrelated individuals, out-of-frame TCR alpha sequences shared between twins showed an excess of sequences with low generation probability.

Every donor in the study was a healthy Caucasian. The twin cohort comprised three pairs of female monozygotic twins, all aged about 18 to 30 years. The RNA used for TCR libraries was isolated from peripheral blood mononuclear cells. The library was made by 5' RACE. Reads for this sample came from an Illumina HiSeq 2000. A universal primer binding site was added through template switching, and the final cDNA carried a unique molecular identifier so that TCR cDNA molecules could be counted accurately. First-strand cDNA for TCR alpha and beta chains was synthesized from specific primers in the conserved constant-segment region. To control for contamination, each cDNA library was double barcoded with a SMART-Mk sample barcode plus Illumina barcodes. TruSeq adapter sequences, together with Illumina sample barcodes, were added in two successive PCR steps. Sequencing of the TCR alpha and beta cDNA libraries was done on the Illumina HiSeq platform using custom primers. As for how the authors treated the data: MiGEC processed the raw reads to extract unique molecular identifiers, while MiXCR was used to determine the CDR3 positions. For each individual, recombination models were inferred using an EM algorithm with the repgenHMM and IGoR tools. Shared clonotype analysis was performed with the tcR package in R, normalizing sharing by the product of cloneset sizes. To study raw recombination free of thymic and clonal selection effects, out-of-frame nonproductive sequences were analyzed. The public reads were quality trimmed at Q25 with fastp and then assembled into clones with MiXCR by TCRdb, keeping productive beta chains. CDR3 protein duplicates are merged, each entry listing the most common genes and DNA. The V and J calls follow TCRdb's processing rather than the paper's. In all, the sample holds some 630,000 distinct CDR3 sequences, and under 8.5% of those were seen once. 1.6% of the sample lies in the top ten.

These same records also appear under a second study, on yellow fever vaccine responses in identical twins. As the second paper documents: The authors reported that the T cell response to vaccination in identical twins appeared partly convergent and partly personalized. The study precisely tracked vaccine-responding T cell clones in identical twins.

The sample consisted of PBMCs. The sequence derives from a woman in her late teens or twenties in good health.

The CDR3 here reads CSVEDPGTSGGIYEQYV. The DNA sequence reads TGCAGCGTTGAAGATCCCGGGACTAGCGGGGGAATCTACGAGCAGTACGTC. The V and J genes are TRBV29-1 and TRBJ2-7; 14 central nucleotides agree with TRBD2. Via the germline V gene, CDR1 is SQVTM and CDR2 ANQGSEA. Including the terminal cysteine and valine, the CDR3 comprises 17 residues. Only the CDR3 portion is preserved as DNA: 51 bases, with reading frame beginning at the first base. V and J are trimmed by 0 bases and 3 bases, and the gene matches miss 7 bases of the junction.